This TCR beta chain was sequenced during a study of shared T cell receptors in the human thymus. This table comes from immunoSEQ multiplex PCR, and its TCRdb copy is limited to in-frame clones, with some not included. This sample carries 640,000 or so clones, 87% of them seen once, and the ten largest clones take 0.0094%. The CDR3 runs to 14 residues. Trimming took 3 bases from V and 0 from J, leaving 9 bases between them. The germline V gene has CDR1 SGHAT and CDR2 FQNNGV. These data also formed part of another study, on human thymus T cells. That paper notes: Donors were healthy Finnish babies undergoing corrective operations for congenital heart defects. Corrective heart surgery yielded the resections from which the thymus tissue came.

The receptor's source is a boy under three years old with a congenital heart defect. Sequenced sample: thymocytes. This chain uses TRBV11-2 with TRBJ2-7, with D perhaps matching TRBD1 (5 bases). Written as DNA, the CDR3 is TGTGCCAGCAGCTTTTCAGGGAACTCCTACGAGCAGTACTTC. Translated, it gives CASSFSGNSYEQYF.